This T cell receptor (beta chain) originates from a study of cytomegalovirus exposure and HLA in healthy donors. Study-wide background: Genotyping of some 400 donors showed that over 80% belonged to the Caucasian-associated ancestry cluster.

The study, taken as a whole, reports: Immune exposure data for these donors was limited to CMV serostatus. Listed as cytomegalovirus-associated were more than 150 TCR beta chains. The later analysis indicated that the majority of CMV-associated TCR beta chains appeared HLA-restricted.

Germline V gene lookup returns CDR1 MGHRA and CDR2 YSYEKL. The CDR3 runs to 14 residues. Trimming removed 4 bases at V and 2 bases at J, with 12 bases between. PCR amplification relied on 60 Vbeta primers (plus 13 Jbeta primers). Some clones are missing from TCRdb's copy, which holds only in-frame ones; the method was immunoSEQ multiplex PCR. The sample lists 100,000 or so clones; approximately 80% were seen once. On this clone itself: The antigen is undetermined.

The TCR sequence derives from a man aged 25-45 years in good health and CMV-seronegative. Sequenced sample: PBMCs. The rearrangement links TRBV4-1 to TRBJ2-7; no definite D call. In nucleotides, the CDR3 is TGCGCCAGCAGCCTCACAGACGGCACCTACGAGCAGTACTTC. This sequence encodes CASSLTDGTYEQYF.